This TCR beta chain was recovered during a study of cytomegalovirus exposure and HLA in healthy donors. This clone was counted between two and nine times. No antigen is known for it. Per germline, CDR1 LNHDA and CDR2 SQIVND (reference sequence). The CDR3 sequence is 14 residues long. Trimming took 4 bases from V and 8 from J; bases not matched to a gene: 9. There were likely unrecorded immune exposures, though donors were nominally healthy when sampled. Both 60 Vbeta primers and 13 Jbeta primers went into the PCR. Produced via immunoSEQ multiplex PCR; TCRdb's table is partial and in-frame only. The sample includes about 120,000 clones, about 80% of them seen just once. Study outcomes and limitations: Earlier analysis found most TCR beta V segments productive about 87% or about 30% of the time. A later analysis by the authors found several of the most significant clusters apparently linked to common viral pathogens.

The chain joins TRBV19 to TRBJ1-2; 8 positions agree with TRBD1. Sample: PBMCs. The receptor's source is a human donor in good health. This CDR3 reads CASSTPGTGRGYTF. DNA for the CDR3: TGTGCCAGTAGTACGCCAGGGACAGGTCGCGGCTACACCTTC. Based on the CDR3 plus reference TRBV19 and TRBJ1-2, the full variable domain is DGGITQSPKYLFRKEGQNVTLSCEQNLNHDAMYWYRQDPGQGLRLIYYSQIVNDFQKGDIAEGYSVSREKKESFPLTVTSAQKNPTAFYLCASSTPGTGRGYTFGSGTRLTVV.